A single sample gave rise to the 2 T cell receptor beta chains below, sequenced in a study of shared clonotypes between healthy human individuals. Clones were sequenced by immunoSEQ multiplex PCR, and TCRdb holds only the in-frame ones, with some missing. The data show around 1.9 million clones, more than 85% seen once. Only CD45RO-negative cells positively selected for CCR7 counted as naive CD8 cells, so terminally differentiated effector memory CD45RA+ cells were excluded. The sample taken for sequencing was naive CD8+ T cells from PBMCs. Receptor source: a man aged 18 to 29 in good health. Some clones in this sample may be carry-over from other donors' samples.

This clone appeared a few times. This sequence joins TRBV7-9 and TRBJ2-1; no clear D gene. CDR3 length: 12 amino acids. Germline values: CDR1 SEHNR, CDR2 FQNEAQ (reference sequence). Trimming pared 3 bases from V and 5 bases from J, leaving 5 bases between. CDR3 sequence reads: CASSFFDNEQFF. CDR3 nucleotides: TGTGCCAGCAGCTTCTTCGACAATGAGCAGTTCTTC. Together with reference TRBV7-9 and TRBJ2-1, the CDR3 gives the full variable domain: DTGVSQNPRHKITKRGQNVTFRCDPISEHNRLYWYRQTLGQGPEFLTYFQNEAQLEKSRLLSDRFSAERPKGSFSTLEIQRTEQGDSAMYLCASSFFDNEQFFGPGTRLTVL.

This chain connects TRBV13 to TRBJ1-2, with unresolved D. The CDR3 consists of 13 residues. Per germline, CDR1 PRHDT and CDR2 FYEKMQ (reference sequence). V lost 8 bases, J lost 5 bases, and 15 bases lay in between. DNA of the CDR3: TGTGCCAGCTCATCCGACGTGGGGTATGGCTACACCTTC. As protein: CASSSDVGYGYTF.